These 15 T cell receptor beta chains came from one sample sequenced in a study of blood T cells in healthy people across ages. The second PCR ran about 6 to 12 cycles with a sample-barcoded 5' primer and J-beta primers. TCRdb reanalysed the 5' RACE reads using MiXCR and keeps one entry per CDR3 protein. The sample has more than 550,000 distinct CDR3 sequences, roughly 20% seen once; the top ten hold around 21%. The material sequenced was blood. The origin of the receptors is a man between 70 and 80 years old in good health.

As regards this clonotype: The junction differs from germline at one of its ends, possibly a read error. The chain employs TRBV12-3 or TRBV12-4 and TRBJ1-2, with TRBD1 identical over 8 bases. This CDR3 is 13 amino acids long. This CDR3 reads CASSGQGLEGFTF. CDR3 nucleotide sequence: TGTGCCAGCAGTGGACAGGGCTTAGAAGGCTTCACCTTC.

This chain's CDR3 is CSVGILAVPDTQYF. Here the CDR3 DNA reads TGCAGCGTTGGGATACTAGCGGTCCCAGATACGCAGTATTTT. The chain recombines TRBV29-1 with TRBJ2-3, with 8 bases that match TRBD2. Germline lookup yields CDR1 SQVTM and CDR2 ANQGSEA. The CDR3 loop spans 14 amino acids. V was clipped by 4 bases and J by 4 bases; unmatched bases: 7.

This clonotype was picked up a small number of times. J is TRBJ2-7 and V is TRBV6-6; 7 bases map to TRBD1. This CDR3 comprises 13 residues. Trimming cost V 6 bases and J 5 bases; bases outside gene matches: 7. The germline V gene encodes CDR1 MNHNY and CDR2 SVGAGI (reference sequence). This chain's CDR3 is CASSDRVLDEQYF. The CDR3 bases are TGTGCCAGCAGCGACAGGGTGTTAGACGAGCAGTACTTC.

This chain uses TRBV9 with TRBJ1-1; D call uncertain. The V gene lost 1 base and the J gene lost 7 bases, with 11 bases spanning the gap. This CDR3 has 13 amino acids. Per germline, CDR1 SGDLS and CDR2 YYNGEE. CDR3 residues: CASSVLGLGEAFF. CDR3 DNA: TGTGCCAGCAGCGTACTGGGCCTCGGTGAAGCTTTCTTT.

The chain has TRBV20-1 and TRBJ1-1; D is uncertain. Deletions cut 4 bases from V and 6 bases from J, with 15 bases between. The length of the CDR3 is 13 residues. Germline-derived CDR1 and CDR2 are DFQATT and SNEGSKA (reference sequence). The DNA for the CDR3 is TGCAGTGCTAATCTAGATCCTGCGGCTGAAGCTTTCTTT. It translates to CSANLDPAAEAFF.

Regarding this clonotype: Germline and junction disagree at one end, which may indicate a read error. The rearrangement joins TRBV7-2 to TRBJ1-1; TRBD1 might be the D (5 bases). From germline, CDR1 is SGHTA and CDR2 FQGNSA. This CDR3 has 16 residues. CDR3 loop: CASSSRGGGSHTEALF. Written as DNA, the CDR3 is TGTGCCAGCAGCTCTAGGGGCGGGGGGTCTCACACTGAAGCTCTCTTT.

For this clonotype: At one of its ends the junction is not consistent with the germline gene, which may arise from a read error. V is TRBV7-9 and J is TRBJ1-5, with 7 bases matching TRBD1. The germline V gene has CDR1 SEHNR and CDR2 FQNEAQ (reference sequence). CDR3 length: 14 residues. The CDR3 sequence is CAGSLTGNNQPQHF. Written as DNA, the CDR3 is TGTGCCGGCAGCTTGACAGGGAATAATCAGCCCCAGCATTTT.

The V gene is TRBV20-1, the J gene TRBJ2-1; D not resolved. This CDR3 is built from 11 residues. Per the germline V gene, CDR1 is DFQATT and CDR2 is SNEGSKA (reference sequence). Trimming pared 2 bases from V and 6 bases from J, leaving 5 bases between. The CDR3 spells CSARNSNEQFF. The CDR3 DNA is TGCAGTGCTAGAAATAGCAATGAGCAGTTCTTC.

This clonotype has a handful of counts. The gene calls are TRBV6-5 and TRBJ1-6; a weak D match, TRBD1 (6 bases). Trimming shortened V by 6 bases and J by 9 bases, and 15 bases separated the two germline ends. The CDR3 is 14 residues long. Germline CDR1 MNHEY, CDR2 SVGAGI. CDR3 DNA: TGTGCCAGCAGCAATACAGGGAAAGGTTCACCCCTCCACTTT. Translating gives CASSNTGKGSPLHF.

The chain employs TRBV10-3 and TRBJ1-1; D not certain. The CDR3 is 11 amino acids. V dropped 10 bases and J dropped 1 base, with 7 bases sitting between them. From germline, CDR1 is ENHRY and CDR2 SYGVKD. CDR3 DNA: TGTGCCACTGAGAAGAACACTGAAGCTTTCTTT. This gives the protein CATEKNTEAFF.

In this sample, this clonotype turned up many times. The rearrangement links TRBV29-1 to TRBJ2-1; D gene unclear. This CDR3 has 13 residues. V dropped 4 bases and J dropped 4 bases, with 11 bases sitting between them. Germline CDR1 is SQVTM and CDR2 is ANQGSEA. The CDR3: CSVGEQPYNEQFF. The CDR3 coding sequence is TGCAGCGTTGGGGAACAGCCTTACAATGAGCAGTTCTTC.

CDR3 DNA: TGCAGTGCCACGACTAGGAGGGTCACAGATACGCAGTATTTT. Translated, it gives CSATTRRVTDTQYF. The chain links TRBV20-1 to TRBJ2-3, with a tentative D call TRBD2 (6 bases). CDR1 is DFQATT and CDR2 is SNEGSKA in the germline V gene (reference sequence). This CDR3 region has 14 residues. V dropped 6 bases and J dropped 2 bases, with 15 bases sitting between them.

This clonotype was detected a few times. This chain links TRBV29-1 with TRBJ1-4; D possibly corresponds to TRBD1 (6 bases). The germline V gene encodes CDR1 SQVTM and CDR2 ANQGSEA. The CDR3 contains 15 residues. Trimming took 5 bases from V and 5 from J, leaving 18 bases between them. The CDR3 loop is CSVNRGPGANEKLFF. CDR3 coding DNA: TGCAGCGTTAACCGGGGGCCGGGGGCGAATGAAAAACTGTTTTTT. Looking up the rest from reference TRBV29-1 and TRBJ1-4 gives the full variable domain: SAVISQKPSRDICQRGTSLTIQCQVDSQVTMMFWYRQQPGQSLTLIATANQGSEATYESGFVIDKFPISRPNLTFSTLTVSNMSPEDSSIYLCSVNRGPGANEKLFFGSGTQLSVL.

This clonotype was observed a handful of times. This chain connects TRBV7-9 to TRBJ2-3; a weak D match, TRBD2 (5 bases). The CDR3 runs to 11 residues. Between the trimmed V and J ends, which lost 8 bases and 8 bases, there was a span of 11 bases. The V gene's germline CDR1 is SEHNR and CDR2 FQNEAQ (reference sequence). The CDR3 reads CASRSGITQYF. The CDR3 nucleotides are TGTGCCAGCCGCAGCGGAATTACGCAGTATTTT.

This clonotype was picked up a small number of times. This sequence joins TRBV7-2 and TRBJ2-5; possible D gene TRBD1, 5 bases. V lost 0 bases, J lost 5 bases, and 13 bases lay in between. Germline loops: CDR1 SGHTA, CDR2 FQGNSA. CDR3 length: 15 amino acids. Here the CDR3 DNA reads TGTGCCAGCAGCTTAGCAGGGGTCCTCGGGGAGACCCAGTACTTC. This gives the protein CASSLAGVLGETQYF. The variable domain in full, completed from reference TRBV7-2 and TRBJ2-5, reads GAGVSQSPSNKVTEKGKDVELRCDPISGHTALYWYRQSLGQGLEFLIYFQGNSAPDKSGLPSDRFSAERTGGSVSTLTIQRTQQEDSAVYLCASSLAGVLGETQYFGPGTRLLVL.